Listed below are T cell receptor beta chains from one sample, sequenced in a study of T cells in Graves' hyperthyroidism and ophthalmopathy. Each CDR3 protein is one row after TCRdb ran MiXCR on the multiplex PCR reads. The data contain 400,000 to 600,000 distinct CDR3 sequences, roughly 20% of them singletons. The source material was blood. The origin of the receptors is a man younger than 35 with Graves' hyperthyroidism. Both conserved end residues are part of each CDR3. Fields, in order: D gene, V gene, clone size, J gene, CDR3 DNA, CDR3 protein. A D gene is named only where the DNA matches it firmly. Clone size is given for some rows only: seen once, a few or many times, or a class if the clone is expanded.

NA	TRBV9	few	TRBJ2-7	TGTGCCAGCAGCGTAGTACCGGGAGACCTCTACGAGCAGTACTTC	CASSVVPGDLYEQYF
NA	TRBV6-2/TRBV6-3	many	TRBJ1-5	TGTGCCAGCAGTGCAGGGGAGCATCAGCCCCAGCATTTT	CASSAGEHQPQHF
TRBD2	TRBV11-2	many	TRBJ2-5	TGTGCCAGCAGCTTAGGTATAGCGGGGAAGGAGACCCAGTACTTC	CASSLGIAGKETQYF
NA	TRBV6-5	many	TRBJ2-7	TGTGCCAGCAGTTACGACGGGGGTGTCTACGAGCAGTACTTC	CASSYDGGVYEQYF
NA	TRBV11-2	many	TRBJ2-7	TGTGCCAGCAGCTTCCTTAGCTACGAGCAGTACTTC	CASSFLSYEQYF
NA	TRBV30	few	TRBJ2-1	TGTGCCTGGAGTGATAGACTATCCTACAATGAGCAGTCCTTC	CAWSDRLSYNEQSF
TRBD1	TRBV10-3	many	TRBJ1-1	TGTGCCACCTCCCGGATGGGACAGCTTTCCACTGAAGCTTTCTTT	CATSRMGQLSTEAFF
NA	TRBV20-1	NA	TRBJ1-2	TGCAGTGCTAGCGGGACCTTCTTTGACTATGGCTACACCTTC	CSASGTFFDYGYTF
NA	TRBV2	many	TRBJ1-5	TGTGCCAGCAGTGCCGCCGGGGCCCAGCATTTT	CASSAAGAQHF
NA	TRBV6-5	many	TRBJ1-1	TGTGCCAGCAGTTACTCAGAAAGGCTGGGGACTGAAGCTTTCTTT	CASSYSERLGTEAFF
TRBD1	TRBV28	NA	TRBJ1-5	TGTGCCAGCAGTTCCTTAGCCAGGACAGGGGGCTTTCAGCCCCAGCATTTT	CASSSLARTGGFQPQHF
NA	TRBV7-9	many	TRBJ1-1	TGTGCCAGCAGCTGGGACGGTCGCTTAGTTGAAGCTTTCTTT	CASSWDGRLVEAFF
TRBD1	TRBV10-3	many	TRBJ2-7	TGTGCCATCAGTGTAGGACAGGGCAACTCCTACGAGCAGTACTTC	CAISVGQGNSYEQYF
NA	TRBV6-5	many	TRBJ2-5	TGTGCCAGCAATCCCGGCGGCAGGGGAGAGACCCAGTACTTC	CASNPGGRGETQYF
TRBD1	TRBV7-2	many	TRBJ2-7	TGTGCCAGCAGCCTCTGGTCAGGGGGAGAGGGCGAGCAGTACTTC	CASSLWSGGEGEQYF
NA	TRBV2	few	TRBJ1-4	TGTGCCAGCAGTTTCCTACAGGGCAGGGTTGAAAAACTGTTTTTT	CASSFLQGRVEKLFF
NA	TRBV19	many	TRBJ1-5	TGTGCCAGTAGTGACATCAATCAGCCCCAGCATTTT	CASSDINQPQHF